This passage covers 2 T cell receptor beta chains from one sample sequenced in a study of OX40 agonist ivuxolimab in advanced cancers. Repertoires were generated with immunoSEQ multiplex PCR, while TCRdb's copy carries only in-frame clones and drops some. The sample contains more than 50,000 clones, 87% of which appear only once. The sample in question was CD4+ or CD8+ T cells sorted from blood, obtained in a trial of the OX40 agonist ivuxolimab. The receptors here all came from an adult with an advanced solid tumor such as melanoma, head and neck, liver or kidney cancer.

The gene calls are TRBV27 and TRBJ2-7; no clear D. The V gene lost 4 bases and the J gene lost 8 bases, with 12 bases spanning the gap. This CDR3 is built from 12 residues. CDR1 MNHEY and CDR2 SMNVEV come from the germline V gene (reference sequence). The CDR3 reads CASSSRNTKQYF. CDR3 nucleotides: TGTGCCAGCAGTTCACGAAATACGAAGCAGTACTTC.

The CDR3 sequence: CASSDVEGTGWPDTQYF. CDR3 DNA sequence: TGTGCCAGCAGTGACGTAGAAGGGACAGGGTGGCCAGATACGCAGTATTTT. This chain connects TRBV6-1 to TRBJ2-3, with 9 bases matching TRBD1. With V trimmed by 3 bases and J by 4 bases, 11 bases remained unmatched. Germline CDR1 MNHNS, CDR2 SASEGT. This CDR3 contains 17 residues.